The T cell receptor beta chain under discussion was sequenced for a study of shared clonotypes between healthy human individuals. The CDR3 is 16 residues long. Germline V CDR1 and CDR2: SGHVS, FQNEAQ. After removal of 5 bases from V and 0 bases from J, the junction contained 9 bases not matched to a gene. The table came from immunoSEQ multiplex PCR; TCRdb's copy has only in-frame clones and leaves some out. The sample carries about 2.1 million clones, around 95% recorded once. Terminally differentiated effector memory CD45RA+ cells were left out of the naive CD8 fraction, which was CD45RO-negative and positively selected for CCR7.

V and J are TRBV7-8 and TRBJ2-7; 8 nucleotides agree with TRBD2. Material: naive CD8+ T cells from PBMCs. This clonotype was sampled from a man younger than 35 in good health. Some clones in this sample may be carry-over from other donors' samples. DNA of the CDR3: TGTGCCAGCAGCGTAACTAGCGGCGACAGCTCCTACGAGCAGTACTTC. It is translated as CASSVTSGDSSYEQYF. The complete variable domain, with remaining parts taken from reference TRBV7-8 and TRBJ2-7, reads GAGVSQSPRYKVAKRGQDVALRCDPISGHVSLFWYQQALGQGPEFLTYFQNEAQLDKSGLPSDRFFAERPEGSVSTLKIQRTQQEDSAVYLCASSVTSGDSSYEQYFGPGTRLTVT.